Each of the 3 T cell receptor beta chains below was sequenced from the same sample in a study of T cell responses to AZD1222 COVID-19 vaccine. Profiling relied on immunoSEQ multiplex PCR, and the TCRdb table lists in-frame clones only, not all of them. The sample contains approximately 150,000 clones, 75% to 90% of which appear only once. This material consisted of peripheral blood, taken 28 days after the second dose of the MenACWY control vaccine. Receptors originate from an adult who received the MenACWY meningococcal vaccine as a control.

The DNA of the CDR3 is TGTGCCAGCAGCTTGGACGGGAGGCTTACTGAAGCTTTCTTT. Residues: CASSLDGRLTEAFF. The chain employs TRBV5-4 and TRBJ1-1; D gene ambiguous. The CDR3 totals 14 residues. CDR1 is SGHNT, CDR2 YYREEE, per germline (reference sequence). Trimming left V 0 bases short and J 5 bases short, with 11 bases between. Filled out from reference TRBV5-4 and TRBJ1-1, the complete variable domain reads ETGVTQSPTHLIKTRGQQVTLRCSSQSGHNTVSWYQQALGQGPQFIFQYYREEENGRGNFPPRFSGLQFPNYSSELNVNALELDDSALYLCASSLDGRLTEAFFGQGTRLTVV.

The CDR3 reads CASSQSHTAEDTYEQYF. In DNA, the CDR3 is TGCGCCAGCAGCCAAAGCCATACAGCCGAAGATACCTACGAGCAGTACTTC. This chain links TRBV4-3 with TRBJ2-7; no definite D call. Germline loops: CDR1 LGHNA, CDR2 YSLEER. CDR3 length: 17 residues. Trimming cost V 2 bases and J 2 bases, with 19 bases left between them.

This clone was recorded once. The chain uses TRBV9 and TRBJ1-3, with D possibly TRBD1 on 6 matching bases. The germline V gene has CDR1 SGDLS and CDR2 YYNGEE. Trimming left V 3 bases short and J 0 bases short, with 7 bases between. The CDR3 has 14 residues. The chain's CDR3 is CASSGTVSGNTIYF. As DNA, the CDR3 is TGTGCCAGCAGCGGGACAGTCTCTGGAAACACCATATATTTT.